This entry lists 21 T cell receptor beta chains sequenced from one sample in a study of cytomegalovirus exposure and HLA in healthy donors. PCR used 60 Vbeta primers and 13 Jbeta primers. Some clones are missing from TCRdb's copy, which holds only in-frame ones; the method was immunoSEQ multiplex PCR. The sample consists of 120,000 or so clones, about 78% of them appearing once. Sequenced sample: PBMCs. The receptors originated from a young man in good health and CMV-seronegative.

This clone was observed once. The CDR3 spells CASSYGHTF. CDR3 nucleotide sequence: TGTGCCAGCAGTTACGGGCACACCTTC. The V call is TRBV6-5, the J call TRBJ1-2; no firm D call. V was pared by 2 bases and J by 12 bases, with 4 bases between. From germline, CDR1 is MNHEY and CDR2 SVGAGI. This CDR3 is built from 9 residues.

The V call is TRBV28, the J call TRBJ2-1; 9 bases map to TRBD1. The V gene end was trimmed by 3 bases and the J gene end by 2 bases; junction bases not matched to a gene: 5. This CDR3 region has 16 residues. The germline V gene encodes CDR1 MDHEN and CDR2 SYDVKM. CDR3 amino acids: CASSFPGQGTYNEQFF. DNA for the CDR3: TGTGCCAGCAGTTTCCCCGGACAGGGGACCTACAATGAGCAGTTCTTC. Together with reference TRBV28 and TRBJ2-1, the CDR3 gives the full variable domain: DVKVTQSSRYLVKRTGEKVFLECVQDMDHENMFWYRQDPGLGLRLIYFSYDVKMKEKGDIPEGYSVSREKKERFSLILESASTNQTSMYLCASSFPGQGTYNEQFFGPGTRLTVL.

The DNA for the CDR3 is TGCGCCAGCAGCAGGACAGGGGGCTTGAATGGCTACACCTTC. Amino acid sequence: CASSRTGGLNGYTF. This chain links TRBV5-1 with TRBJ1-2, with 11 bases lining up with TRBD1. V dropped 4 bases and J dropped 6; count of bases not matched to a gene: 5. Germline assignment: CDR1 SGHRS and CDR2 YFSETQ. The length of the CDR3 is 14 residues.

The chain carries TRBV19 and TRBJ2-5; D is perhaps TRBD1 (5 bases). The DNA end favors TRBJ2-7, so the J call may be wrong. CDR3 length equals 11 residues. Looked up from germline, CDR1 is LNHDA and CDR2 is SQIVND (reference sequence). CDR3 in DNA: TGTGCCAGTCAGGGCTCCTACGAGCAGTACTTC. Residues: CASQGSYEQYF.

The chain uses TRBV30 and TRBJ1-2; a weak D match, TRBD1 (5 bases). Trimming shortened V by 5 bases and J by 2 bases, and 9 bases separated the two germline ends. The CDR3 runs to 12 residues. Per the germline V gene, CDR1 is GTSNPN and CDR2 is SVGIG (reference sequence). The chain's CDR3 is CAWGGVNYGYTF. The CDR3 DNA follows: TGTGCCTGGGGGGGGGTCAACTATGGCTACACCTTC.

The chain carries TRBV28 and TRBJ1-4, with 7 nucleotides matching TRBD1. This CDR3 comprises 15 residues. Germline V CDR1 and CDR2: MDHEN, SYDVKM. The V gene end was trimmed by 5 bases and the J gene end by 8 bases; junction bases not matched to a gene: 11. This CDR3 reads CASSRSTGWGEKLFF. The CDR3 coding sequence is TGTGCCAGCAGTCGATCGACAGGGTGGGGGGAAAAACTGTTTTTT.

The CDR3 sequence is CASARQPGRSNYGYTF. The CDR3, as DNA: TGTGCCAGCGCACGACAGCCTGGGAGGTCTAACTATGGCTACACCTTC. This chain uses TRBV5-6 with TRBJ1-2; D perhaps matches TRBD1 (5 bases). Trimming cost V 7 bases and J 0 bases, with 19 bases left between them. Germline V gene sequence: CDR1 SGHDT, CDR2 YYEEEE. The CDR3 is 16 residues long.

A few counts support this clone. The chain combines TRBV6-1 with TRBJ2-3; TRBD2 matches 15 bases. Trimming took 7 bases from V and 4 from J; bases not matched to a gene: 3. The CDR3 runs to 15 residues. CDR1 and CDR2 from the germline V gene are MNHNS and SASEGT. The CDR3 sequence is CASTGLAGGPDTQYF. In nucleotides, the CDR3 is TGTGCCAGCACTGGACTAGCGGGGGGGCCAGATACGCAGTATTTT.

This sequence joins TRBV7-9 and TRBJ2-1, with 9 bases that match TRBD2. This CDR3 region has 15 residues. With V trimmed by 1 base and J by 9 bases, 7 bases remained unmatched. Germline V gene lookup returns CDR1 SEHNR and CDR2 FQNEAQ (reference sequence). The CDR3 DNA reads TGTGCCAGCAGCTTAGGGGCGCTAGCGGGGTCTGAGCAGTTCTTC. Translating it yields CASSLGALAGSEQFF.

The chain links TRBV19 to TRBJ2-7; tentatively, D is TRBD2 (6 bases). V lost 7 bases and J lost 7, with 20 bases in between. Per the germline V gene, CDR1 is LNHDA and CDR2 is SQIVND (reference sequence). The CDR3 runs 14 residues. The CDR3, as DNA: TGTGCCAGTACGTTTGCGGAGGGGTCGGGTGAGCAGTACTTC. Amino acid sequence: CASTFAEGSGEQYF. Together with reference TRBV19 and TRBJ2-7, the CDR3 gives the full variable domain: DGGITQSPKYLFRKEGQNVTLSCEQNLNHDAMYWYRQDPGQGLRLIYYSQIVNDFQKGDIAEGYSVSREKKESFPLTVTSAQKNPTAFYLCASTFAEGSGEQYFGPGTRLTVT.

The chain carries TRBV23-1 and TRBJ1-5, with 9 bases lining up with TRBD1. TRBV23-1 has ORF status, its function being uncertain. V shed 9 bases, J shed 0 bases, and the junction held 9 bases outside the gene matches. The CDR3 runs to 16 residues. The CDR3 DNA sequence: TGCGCCAGACCGGGACAGGGAATCTATAGCAATCAGCCCCAGCATTTT. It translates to CARPGQGIYSNQPQHF.

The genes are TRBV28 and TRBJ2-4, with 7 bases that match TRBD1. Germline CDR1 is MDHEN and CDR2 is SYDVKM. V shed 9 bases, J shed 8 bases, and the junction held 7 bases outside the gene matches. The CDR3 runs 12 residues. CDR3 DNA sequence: TGTGCCAGTAGACAGGGTCGGGACATTCAGTACTTC. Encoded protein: CASRQGRDIQYF.

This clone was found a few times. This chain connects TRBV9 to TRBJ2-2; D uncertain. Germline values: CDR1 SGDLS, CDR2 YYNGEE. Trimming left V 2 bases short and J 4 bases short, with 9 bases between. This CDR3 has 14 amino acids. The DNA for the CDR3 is TGTGCCAGCAGCGTTAGTTCGAGCACCGGGGAGCTGTTTTTT. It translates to CASSVSSSTGELFF.

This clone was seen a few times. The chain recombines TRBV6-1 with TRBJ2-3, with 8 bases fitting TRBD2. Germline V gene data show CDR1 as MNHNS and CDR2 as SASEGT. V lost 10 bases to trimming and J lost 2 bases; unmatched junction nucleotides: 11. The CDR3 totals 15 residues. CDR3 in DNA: TGTGCCACCCACTCGGGGGGGACTCACACAGATACGCAGTATTTT. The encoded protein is CATHSGGTHTDTQYF.

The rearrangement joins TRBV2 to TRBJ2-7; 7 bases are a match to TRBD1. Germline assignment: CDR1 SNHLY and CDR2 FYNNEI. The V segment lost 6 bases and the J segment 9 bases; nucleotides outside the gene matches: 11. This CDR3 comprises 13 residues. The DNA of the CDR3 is TGTGCCAGCAGGCGGACAGGCAGTACGGGGCAGTACTTC. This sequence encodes CASRRTGSTGQYF.

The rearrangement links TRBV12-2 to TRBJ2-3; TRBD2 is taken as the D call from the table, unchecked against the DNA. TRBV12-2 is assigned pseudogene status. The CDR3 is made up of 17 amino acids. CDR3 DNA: TGTGCAAGTCGGGATACTAGCGGGGACTCTAGCACAGATACGCAGTATTTT. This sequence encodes CASRDTSGDSSTDTQYF.

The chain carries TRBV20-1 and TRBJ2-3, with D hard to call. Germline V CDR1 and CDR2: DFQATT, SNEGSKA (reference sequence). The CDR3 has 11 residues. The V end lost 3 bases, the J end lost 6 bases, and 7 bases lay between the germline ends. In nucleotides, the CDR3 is TGCAGTGCTAGTCACTGGGATACGCAGTATTTT. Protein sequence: CSASHWDTQYF.

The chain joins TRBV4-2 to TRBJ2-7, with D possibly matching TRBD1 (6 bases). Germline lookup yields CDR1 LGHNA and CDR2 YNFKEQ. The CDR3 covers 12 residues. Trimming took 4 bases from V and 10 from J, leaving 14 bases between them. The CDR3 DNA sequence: TGTGCCAGCAGCCTAAATACAGGGTACCAGTACTTC. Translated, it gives CASSLNTGYQYF.

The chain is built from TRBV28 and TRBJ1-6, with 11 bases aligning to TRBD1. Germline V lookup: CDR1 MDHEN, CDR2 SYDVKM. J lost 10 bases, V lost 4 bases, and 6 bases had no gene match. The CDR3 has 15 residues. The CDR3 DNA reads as TGTGCCAGCAGTTGGGGACAGGGGGTGGGGTCACCCCTCCACTTT. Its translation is CASSWGQGVGSPLHF.

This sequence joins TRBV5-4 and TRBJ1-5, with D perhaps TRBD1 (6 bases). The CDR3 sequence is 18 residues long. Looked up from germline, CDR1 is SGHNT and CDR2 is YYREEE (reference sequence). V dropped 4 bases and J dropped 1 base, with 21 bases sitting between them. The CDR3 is CASSIRQPLGTSNQPQHF. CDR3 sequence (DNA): TGTGCCAGCAGCATCCGACAACCGCTAGGGACAAGCAATCAGCCCCAGCATTTT.

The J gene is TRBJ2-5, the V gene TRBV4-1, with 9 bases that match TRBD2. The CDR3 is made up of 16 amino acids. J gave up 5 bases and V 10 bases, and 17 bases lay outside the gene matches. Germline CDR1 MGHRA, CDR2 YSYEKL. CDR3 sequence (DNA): TGCGCCACCAGTCAGAGGGCGGGGGGGCAGCGGGAGACCCAGTACTTC. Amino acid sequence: CATSQRAGGQRETQYF.